Following are 11 T cell receptor beta chains from one sample sequenced in a study of shared clonotypes between healthy human individuals. Clones were read by immunoSEQ multiplex PCR, and TCRdb kept only the in-frame ones, dropping some. The table shows 950,000 to 1,200,000 clones, with approximately 80% occurring only once. The specimen sequenced was memory CD4+ T cells from PBMCs. Specified subset: CD45RA-negative fraction. Every receptor here comes from a man between 18 and 29 years old in good health. Some clones in this sample may be carry-over from other donors' samples.

This clone came up a few times. The chain recombines TRBV30 with TRBJ2-2, with TRBD2 as a possible D gene (5 bases). Trimming left V 3 bases short and J 8 bases short, with 13 bases between. CDR1 and CDR2 (germline): GTSNPN, SVGIG (reference sequence). CDR3 length: 13 residues. The CDR3: CAWRSGTEGELFF. For the CDR3, the DNA is TGTGCCTGGAGATCGGGAACGGAGGGGGAGCTGTTTTTT.

The chain uses TRBV28 and TRBJ2-7, with no clear D. This CDR3 is 15 amino acids long. V was cut by 2 bases and J by 5 bases, with 16 bases left in between. Germline lookup yields CDR1 MDHEN and CDR2 SYDVKM. The CDR3 DNA follows: TGTGCCAGCAGTTTAACGCTGGCCCGCCGACACGAGCAGTACTTC. Its translation: CASSLTLARRHEQYF.

This chain connects TRBV4-2 to TRBJ1-1; weak D call: TRBD1 (5 bases). Germline CDR1 LGHNA, CDR2 YNFKEQ. The CDR3 has 13 amino acids. Trimming removed 6 bases at V and 1 base at J, with 9 bases between. CDR3 loop: CASRLQGNTEAFF. CDR3 coding DNA: TGTGCCAGCAGACTTCAGGGGAACACTGAAGCTTTCTTT.

The V and J genes are TRBV29-1 and TRBJ2-7; 8 positions agree with TRBD1. V was pared by 7 bases and J by 1 base, with 12 bases of the junction left unmatched. In germline, CDR1 is SQVTM, CDR2 ANQGSEA. The CDR3 length is 15 residues. The CDR3 DNA follows: TGCAGCGCTACCAGCGGACAGGGAAGGTCCTACGAGCAGTACTTC. It translates to CSATSGQGRSYEQYF.

Worth noting for this clone: Other DNA sequences of this sample code for an identical CDR3. This chain uses TRBV30 with TRBJ2-3; D unclear. V lost 4 bases and J lost 3, with 8 bases in between. The CDR3 consists of 12 residues. The V gene's germline CDR1 is GTSNPN and CDR2 SVGIG (reference sequence). Here the CDR3 reads CAWTTGTDTQYF. The CDR3 DNA follows: TGTGCCTGGACGACCGGTACAGATACGCAGTATTTT. Using reference TRBV30 and TRBJ2-3 for the parts outside the CDR3, the full variable domain is SQTIHQWPATLVQPVGSPLSLECTVEGTSNPNLYWYRQAAGRGLQLLFYSVGIGQISSEVPQNLSASRPQDRQFILSSKKLLLSDSGFYLCAWTTGTDTQYFGPGTRLTVL.

The chain carries TRBV2 and TRBJ1-4; TRBD1 agrees at 7 bases. V shed 6 bases, J shed 4 bases, and the junction held 5 bases outside the gene matches. Germline V gene data show CDR1 as SNHLY and CDR2 as FYNNEI. The CDR3 loop spans 14 amino acids. The CDR3 DNA reads as TGTGCCAGCAGCAGGGGGGGGATTAATGAAAAACTGTTTTTT. Translated, it gives CASSRGGINEKLFF.

This chain's CDR3 is CAGGGGGSVQYF. The CDR3 DNA reads as TGTGCCGGCGGAGGAGGGGGATCGGTCCAGTACTTC. The chain carries TRBV6-1 and TRBJ2-5; TRBD1 or TRBD2 may be the D gene (6 bases each). The length of the CDR3 is 12 residues. With 11 bases removed from V and 10 bases from J, the gap between germline ends came to 20 bases. Looked up from germline, CDR1 is MNHNS and CDR2 is SASEGT.

This clone was counted only a few times. The rearrangement uses TRBV29-1 and TRBJ1-4; D is unresolved. The CDR3 is 13 amino acids. The V gene's germline CDR1 is SQVTM and CDR2 ANQGSEA. Trimming shortened V by 4 bases and J by 8 bases, and 14 bases separated the two germline ends. The CDR3 nucleotides are TGCAGCGTTGTGTCCGGGGTACGGGAAAAACTGTTTTTT. Protein product: CSVVSGVREKLFF.

Note on this clone: Other DNA sequences in this sample translate to the same CDR3. The J gene is TRBJ1-2, the V gene TRBV27; tentatively, D is TRBD1 (6 bases). V gave up 2 bases and J gave up 2 bases, with 6 bases separating them. Germline CDR1 and CDR2: MNHEY and SMNVEV (reference sequence). The CDR3 contains 13 residues. CDR3: CASSLDRNYGYTF. CDR3 DNA sequence: TGTGCCAGCAGTTTAGACAGGAACTATGGCTACACCTTC.

This clone was detected many times. The chain combines TRBV5-1 with TRBJ1-4, with D uncertain. This CDR3 contains 16 residues. Trimming removed 4 bases at V and 1 base at J, with 14 bases between. CDR1 is SGHRS, CDR2 YFSETQ, per germline. The CDR3 sequence: CASSIRPRGTNEKLFF. Here the CDR3 DNA reads TGCGCCAGCAGCATTAGACCCCGGGGAACTAATGAAAAACTGTTTTTT.

V usage is TRBV6-5 and J usage is TRBJ1-5, with 9 bases aligning to TRBD1. The CDR3 spans 15 residues. V gave up 0 bases and J gave up 7 bases; unmatched junction bases: 4. Germline assignment: CDR1 MNHEY and CDR2 SVGAGI. The CDR3, as DNA: TGTGCCAGCAGTTACTCTGGGACAGGGATCCAGCCCCAGCATTTT. It yields the protein CASSYSGTGIQPQHF.